This T cell receptor (beta chain) was documented in a study of T cell responses to AZD1222 COVID-19 vaccine. CDR1 and CDR2 (germline): SGHRS, YFSETQ. This CDR3 is built from 17 residues. Trimming took 3 bases from V and 3 from J; bases not matched to a gene: 15. Sequenced by immunoSEQ multiplex PCR; TCRdb stores in-frame clones only, minus some. The table includes about 94,000 clones, about 88% detected once. The source of this sequence is an adult in good health. The starting material was peripheral blood, obtained on day 0 of AZD1222 vaccination. V and J are TRBV5-1 and TRBJ2-7; TRBD1 aligns across 7 bases. CDR3: CASSYDRATGESYEQYF. The DNA for the CDR3 is TGCGCCAGCAGCTACGACAGGGCGACCGGAGAAAGCTACGAGCAGTACTTC.